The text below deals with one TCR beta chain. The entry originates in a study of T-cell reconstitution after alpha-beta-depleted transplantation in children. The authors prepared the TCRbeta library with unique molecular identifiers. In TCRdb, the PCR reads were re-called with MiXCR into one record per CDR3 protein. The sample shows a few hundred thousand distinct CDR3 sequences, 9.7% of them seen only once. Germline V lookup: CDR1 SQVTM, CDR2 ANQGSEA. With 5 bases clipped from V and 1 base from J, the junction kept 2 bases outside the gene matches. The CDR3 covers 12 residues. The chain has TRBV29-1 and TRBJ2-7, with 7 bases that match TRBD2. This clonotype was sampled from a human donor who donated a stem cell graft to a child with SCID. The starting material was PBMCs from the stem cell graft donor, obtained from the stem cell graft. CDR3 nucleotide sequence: TGCAGCGTTCTGGGGGGGTCCTACGAGCAGTACTTC. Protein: CSVLGGSYEQYF.